Presented here are 19 T cell receptor beta chains from one specimen sequenced in a study of T cell responses to AZD1222 COVID-19 vaccine. TCRdb's copy holds only in-frame clones and misses some; the assay was immunoSEQ multiplex PCR. The repertoire holds about 120,000 clones, with 88% as singletons. The source material was peripheral blood, sampled on day 0 of AZD1222 vaccination. The source of these receptors is an adult in good health.

This clone was detected only once. The CDR3 sequence is CAIGQGNGYTF. The CDR3 DNA sequence: TGTGCCATCGGACAGGGTAATGGCTACACCTTC. The chain uses TRBV10-3 and TRBJ1-2; 8 bases align to TRBD1. The CDR3 totals 11 residues. Germline lookup yields CDR1 ENHRY and CDR2 SYGVKD. V shed 8 bases, J shed 6 bases, and the junction held 2 bases outside the gene matches.

The rearrangement joins TRBV27 to TRBJ1-1; the D is unclear. The CDR3 length is 13 residues. Germline CDR1 reads MNHEY; CDR2 reads SMNVEV (reference sequence). Trimming took off 8 bases at V and 4 bases at J, with 14 bases between the two ends. The CDR3 DNA is TGTGCCAGCCTTCACAGCATGGGCACTGAAGCTTTCTTT. Translation gives CASLHSMGTEAFF.

The chain carries TRBV12-3 or TRBV12-4 and TRBJ1-1; 7 bases align to TRBD1. J was trimmed by 7 bases and V by 7 bases; bases with no gene match: 9. The CDR3 has 13 residues. CDR3 protein: CASMPGQPIEAFF. The CDR3 DNA sequence: TGTGCCAGCATGCCGGGACAGCCTATTGAAGCTTTCTTT.

This clone was seen once. The chain combines TRBV7-2 with TRBJ1-4, with D possibly matching TRBD1 (6 bases). Germline V gene lookup returns CDR1 SGHTA and CDR2 FQGNSA. This CDR3 has 13 residues. The V gene lost 5 bases and the J gene lost 8 bases, with 12 bases spanning the gap. For the CDR3, the DNA is TGTGCCAGCAGCGTCAACAGGGCGGAAAAACTGTTTTTT. This codes for CASSVNRAEKLFF.

The chain recombines TRBV27 with TRBJ2-7, with TRBD1 matching over 8 bases. The CDR3 covers 13 residues. Germline CDR1 is MNHEY and CDR2 is SMNVEV (reference sequence). V was pared by 2 bases and J by 3 bases, with 0 bases of the junction left unmatched. The CDR3 DNA reads TGTGCCAGCAGTTTAACAGGGGGCTACGAGCAGTACTTC. It yields the protein CASSLTGGYEQYF.

The V and J genes are TRBV7-8 and TRBJ2-3; TRBD2 aligns across 10 bases. The CDR3 contains 15 residues. Germline-derived CDR1 and CDR2 are SGHVS and FQNEAQ. V lost 2 bases, J lost 4 bases, and 3 bases stayed unmatched. In DNA form, the CDR3 reads TGTGCCAGCAGCTTACTAGCGGGAGACCCAGATACGCAGTATTTT. Its translation is CASSLLAGDPDTQYF.

The CDR3 DNA follows: TGTGCCAGCAGTTTCGTGAACATAGCCCTCACCCTCCACTTT. Its translation is CASSFVNIALTLHF. This chain links TRBV28 with TRBJ1-6, with D uncertain. CDR1 and CDR2 (germline): MDHEN, SYDVKM. The V end lost 3 bases, the J end lost 14 bases, and 17 bases lay between the germline ends. There are 14 residues in the CDR3.

J is TRBJ2-1 and V is TRBV29-1, with 7 bases matching TRBD2. The trim removed 7 bases at V and 9 bases at J, leaving 15 bases unmatched. From germline, CDR1 is SQVTM and CDR2 ANQGSEA. This CDR3 is 14 amino acids long. This CDR3 reads CSAGGGSTGGEQFF. The CDR3 region has the DNA TGCAGCGCTGGCGGCGGGAGTACAGGAGGTGAGCAGTTCTTC.

The chain carries TRBV9 and TRBJ2-1; TRBD2 aligns across 8 bases. V lost 4 bases to trimming and J lost 4 bases; unmatched junction nucleotides: 7. The CDR3 loop spans 15 amino acids. From germline, CDR1 is SGDLS and CDR2 YYNGEE. The CDR3 is CASSFEGLDYNEQFF. Here the CDR3 DNA reads TGTGCCAGCAGCTTCGAGGGACTAGATTACAATGAGCAGTTCTTC.

V and J are TRBV7-2 and TRBJ1-2; D is unresolved. Trimming stripped 7 bases from V and 6 bases from J, with 9 bases between. The length of the CDR3 is 11 residues. Germline values: CDR1 SGHTA, CDR2 FQGNSA. CDR3 in amino acids: CASNRDNGYTF. The CDR3 bases are TGTGCCAGCAATAGGGATAATGGCTACACCTTC.

This rearrangement joins TRBV6-6 to TRBJ1-2, with D possibly being TRBD1 (5 bases). Per germline, CDR1 MNHNY and CDR2 SVGAGI (reference sequence). V dropped 2 bases and J dropped 8 bases, with 15 bases sitting between them. This CDR3 is 14 amino acids long. CDR3 bases: TGTGCCAGCAGTTACCCAGACGGGGGGAGCGGCTACACCTTC. Protein sequence: CASSYPDGGSGYTF.

The chain links TRBV28 to TRBJ1-5, with 12 bases aligning to TRBD1. CDR3 length: 15 residues. The V and J ends lost 6 bases and 7 bases, in that order; junction bases with no gene match: 7. Germline V gene lookup returns CDR1 MDHEN and CDR2 SYDVKM. The CDR3 DNA reads as TGTGCCAGCAGGTTCCGGGACAGGGGGCAACAGCCCCAGCATTTT. Protein: CASRFRDRGQQPQHF.

The rearrangement links TRBV5-4 to TRBJ2-1, with D perhaps TRBD1 or TRBD2 (5 bases each). Germline-derived CDR1 and CDR2 are SGHNT and YYREEE (reference sequence). V was shortened by 3 bases and J by 5 bases, with 15 bases between the two germline ends. The length of the CDR3 is 15 residues. CDR3 nucleotides: TGTGCCAGCAGCTCGGATACCGGGGCAAACAATGAGCAGTTCTTC. This gives the protein CASSSDTGANNEQFF.

The chain joins TRBV6-2 or TRBV6-3 to TRBJ1-6, with a tentative D call TRBD1 (5 bases). CDR1 is MNHEY and CDR2 is SVGEGT in the germline V gene. V was trimmed by 2 bases and J by 5 bases, leaving 7 bases between them. The CDR3 consists of 14 residues. The CDR3, as DNA: TGTGCCAGCAGTTACCGAGGGGATAATTCACCCCTCCACTTT. It specifies CASSYRGDNSPLHF.

V is TRBV2 and J is TRBJ1-6; D unclear. With 5 bases removed from V and 10 bases from J, the gap between germline ends came to 12 bases. The CDR3 length is 13 residues. CDR1 and CDR2 (germline): SNHLY, FYNNEI. CDR3 sequence: CASSTGSRSPLHF. CDR3 DNA: TGTGCCAGCAGTACCGGGAGTCGCTCACCCCTCCACTTT.

The chain recombines TRBV24-1 with TRBJ2-3, with 7 bases fitting TRBD1. The CDR3 sequence is 15 residues long. The germline CDR1 and CDR2 sequences are KGHDR and SFDVKD. V shed 3 bases, J shed 0 bases, and the junction held 2 bases outside the gene matches. The CDR3 DNA sequence: TGTGCCACCAGTGATAGGGACAGTAGCACAGATACGCAGTATTTT. Encoded protein: CATSDRDSSTDTQYF.

This chain connects TRBV6-6 to TRBJ2-3; D is perhaps TRBD1 (5 bases). V was shortened by 10 bases and J by 6 bases, with 11 bases between the two germline ends. Germline V gene data show CDR1 as MNHNY and CDR2 as SVGAGI (reference sequence). The CDR3 totals 11 residues. In DNA, the CDR3 is TGTGCCACCCAGGGTTTGGATACGCAGTATTTT. It codes for CATQGLDTQYF.

The V call is TRBV6-4, the J call TRBJ2-1; the match to TRBD2 covers 9 bases. J gave up 9 bases and V 5 bases, and 8 bases lay outside the gene matches. CDR1 and CDR2 from the germline V gene are MRHNA and SNTAGT. The CDR3 extends over 14 amino acids. CDR3 sequence (DNA): TGTGCCAGCAGTCCCGGGACTAGCCCCGGTGAGCAGTTCTTC. It yields the protein CASSPGTSPGEQFF.

The chain couples TRBV11-2 to TRBJ2-1; the match to TRBD1 covers 11 bases. The V and J ends lost 5 bases and 6 bases, in that order; junction bases with no gene match: 3. CDR3 length: 14 residues. CDR1 is SGHAT and CDR2 is FQNNGV in the germline V gene. The CDR3: CASSPGTGGNEQFF. The CDR3 coding sequence is TGTGCCAGCAGCCCGGGGACAGGGGGCAATGAGCAGTTCTTC.